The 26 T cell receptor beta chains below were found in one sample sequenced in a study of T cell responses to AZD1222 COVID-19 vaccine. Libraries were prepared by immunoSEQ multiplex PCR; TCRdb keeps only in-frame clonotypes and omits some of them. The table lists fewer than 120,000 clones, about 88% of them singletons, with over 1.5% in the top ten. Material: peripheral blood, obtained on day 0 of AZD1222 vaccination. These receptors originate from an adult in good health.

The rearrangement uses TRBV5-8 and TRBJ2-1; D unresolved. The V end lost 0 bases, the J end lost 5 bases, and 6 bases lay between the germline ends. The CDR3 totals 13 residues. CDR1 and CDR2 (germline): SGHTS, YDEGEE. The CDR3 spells CASSLADDNEQFF. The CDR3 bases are TGTGCCAGCAGCTTGGCCGATGACAATGAGCAGTTCTTC.

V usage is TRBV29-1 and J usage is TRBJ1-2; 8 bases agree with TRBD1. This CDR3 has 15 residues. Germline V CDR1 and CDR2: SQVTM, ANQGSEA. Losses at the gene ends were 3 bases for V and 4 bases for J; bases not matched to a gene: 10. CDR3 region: CSVDPQGGRSYGYTF. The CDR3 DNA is TGCAGCGTTGACCCACAGGGGGGGCGCAGCTATGGCTACACCTTC.

CDR3 amino acids: CASSIRRGGTEAFF. CDR3 coding DNA: TGTGCCAGTAGTATACGGAGGGGTGGCACTGAAGCTTTCTTT. The genes are TRBV19 and TRBJ1-1; TRBD1 might be the D (5 bases). Germline V gene data show CDR1 as LNHDA and CDR2 as SQIVND (reference sequence). The CDR3 has 14 residues. Trimming removed 2 bases from V and 4 bases from J, with 11 bases in between.

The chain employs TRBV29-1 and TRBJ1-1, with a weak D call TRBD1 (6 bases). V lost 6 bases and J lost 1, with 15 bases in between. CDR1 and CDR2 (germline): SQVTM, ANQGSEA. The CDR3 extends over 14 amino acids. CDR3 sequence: CSVSLPGQNTEAFF. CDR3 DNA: TGCAGCGTCTCACTTCCGGGACAGAACACTGAAGCTTTCTTT.

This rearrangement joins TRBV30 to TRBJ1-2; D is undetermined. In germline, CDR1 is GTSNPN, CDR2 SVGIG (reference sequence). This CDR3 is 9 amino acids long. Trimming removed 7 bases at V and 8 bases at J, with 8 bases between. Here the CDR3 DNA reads TGTGCCTCCACAGACGGCTACACCTTC. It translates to CASTDGYTF.

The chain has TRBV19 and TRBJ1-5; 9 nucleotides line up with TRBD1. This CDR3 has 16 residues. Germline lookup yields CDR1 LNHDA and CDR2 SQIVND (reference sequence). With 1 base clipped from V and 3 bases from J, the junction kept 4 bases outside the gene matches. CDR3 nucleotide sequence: TGTGCCAGTAGTATAGGGGGGACAGGGTTCAATCAGCCCCAGCATTTT. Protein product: CASSIGGTGFNQPQHF.

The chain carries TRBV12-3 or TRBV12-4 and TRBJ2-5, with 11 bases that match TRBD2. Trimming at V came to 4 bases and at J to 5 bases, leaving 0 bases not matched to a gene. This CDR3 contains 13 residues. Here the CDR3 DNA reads TGTGCCAGCAGTTCTAGCGGGGGGGAGACCCAGTACTTC. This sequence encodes CASSSSGGETQYF.

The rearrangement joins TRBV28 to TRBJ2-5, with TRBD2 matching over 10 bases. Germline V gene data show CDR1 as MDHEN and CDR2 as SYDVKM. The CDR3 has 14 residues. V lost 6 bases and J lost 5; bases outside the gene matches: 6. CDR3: CASRTSGRGETQYF. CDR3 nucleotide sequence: TGTGCCAGCAGGACAAGCGGGAGGGGCGAGACCCAGTACTTC.

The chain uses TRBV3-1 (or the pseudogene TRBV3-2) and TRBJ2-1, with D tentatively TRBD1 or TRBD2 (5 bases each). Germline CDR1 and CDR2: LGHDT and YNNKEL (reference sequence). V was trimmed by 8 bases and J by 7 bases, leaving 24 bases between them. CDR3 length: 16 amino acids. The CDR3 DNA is TGTGCCAGCGGGATCGAGGGGCGGACCCTCCTAAATGAGCAGTTCTTC. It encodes CASGIEGRTLLNEQFF.

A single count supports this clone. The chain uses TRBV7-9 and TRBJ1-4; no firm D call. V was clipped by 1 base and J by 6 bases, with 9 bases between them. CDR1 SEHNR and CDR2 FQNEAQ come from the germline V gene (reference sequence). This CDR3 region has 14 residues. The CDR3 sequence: CASSLGRADEKLFF. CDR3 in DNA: TGTGCCAGCAGCTTAGGTCGGGCGGATGAAAAACTGTTTTTT.

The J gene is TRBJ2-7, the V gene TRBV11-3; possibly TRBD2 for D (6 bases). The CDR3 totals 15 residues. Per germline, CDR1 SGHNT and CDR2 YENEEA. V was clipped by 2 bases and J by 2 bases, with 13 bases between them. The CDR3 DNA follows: TGTGCCAGCAGCTTACGCGGGAATCCCCCCTACGAGCAGTACTTC. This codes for CASSLRGNPPYEQYF.

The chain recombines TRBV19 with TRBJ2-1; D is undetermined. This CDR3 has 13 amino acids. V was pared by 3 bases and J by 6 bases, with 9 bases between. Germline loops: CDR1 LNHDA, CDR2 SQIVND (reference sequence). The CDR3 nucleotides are TGTGCCAGTAGTATTTTGCTCCCCAATGAGCAGTTCTTC. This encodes CASSILLPNEQFF.

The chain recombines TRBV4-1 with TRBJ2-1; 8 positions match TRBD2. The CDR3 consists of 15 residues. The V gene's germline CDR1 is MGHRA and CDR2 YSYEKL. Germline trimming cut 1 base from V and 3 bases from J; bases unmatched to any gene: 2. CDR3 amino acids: CASSQGGRFYNEQFF. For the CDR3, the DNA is TGCGCCAGCAGCCAAGGCGGGAGGTTCTACAATGAGCAGTTCTTC.

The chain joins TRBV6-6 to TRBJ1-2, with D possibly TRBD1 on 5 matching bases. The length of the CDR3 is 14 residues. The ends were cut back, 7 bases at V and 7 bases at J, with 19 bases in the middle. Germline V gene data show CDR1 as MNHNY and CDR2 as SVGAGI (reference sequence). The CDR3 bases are TGTGCCAGCACCCTCCCGGGGAGGGGTATTGGCTACACCTTC. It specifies CASTLPGRGIGYTF.

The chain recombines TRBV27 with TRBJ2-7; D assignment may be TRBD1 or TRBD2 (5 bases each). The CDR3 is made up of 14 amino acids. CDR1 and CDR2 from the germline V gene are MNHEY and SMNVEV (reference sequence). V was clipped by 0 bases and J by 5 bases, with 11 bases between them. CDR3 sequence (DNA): TGTGCCAGCAGTTTATCGGCCGGGGCGGACGAGCAGTACTTC. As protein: CASSLSAGADEQYF.

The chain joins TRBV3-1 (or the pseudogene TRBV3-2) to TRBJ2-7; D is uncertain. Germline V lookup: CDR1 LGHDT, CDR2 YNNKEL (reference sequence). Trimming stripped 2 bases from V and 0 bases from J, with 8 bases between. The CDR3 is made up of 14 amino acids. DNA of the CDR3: TGTGCCAGCAGCCAACAGCACGCCTCCTACGAGCAGTACTTC. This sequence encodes CASSQQHASYEQYF.

In DNA, the CDR3 is TGTGCCAGCAGTTTTATGTCGGGCCTCGAGTCCGGCGAAGCTTTCTTT. Its translation: CASSFMSGLESGEAFF. This rearrangement joins TRBV6-5 to TRBJ1-1; D remains unclear. This CDR3 region has 16 residues. Germline V CDR1 and CDR2: MNHEY, SVGAGI. The V end lost 4 bases, the J end lost 8 bases, and 23 bases lay between the germline ends.

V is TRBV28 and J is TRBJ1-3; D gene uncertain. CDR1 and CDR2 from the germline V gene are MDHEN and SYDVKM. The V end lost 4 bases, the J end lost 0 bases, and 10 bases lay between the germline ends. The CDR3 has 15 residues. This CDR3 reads CASSSVRDSGNTIYF. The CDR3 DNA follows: TGTGCCAGCAGTTCGGTTAGGGACTCTGGAAACACCATATATTTT.

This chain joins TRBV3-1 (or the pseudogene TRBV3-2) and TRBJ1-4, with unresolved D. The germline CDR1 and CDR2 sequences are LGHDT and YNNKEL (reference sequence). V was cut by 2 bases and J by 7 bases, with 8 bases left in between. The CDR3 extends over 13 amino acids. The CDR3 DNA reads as TGTGCCAGCAGCCAACGAGCTGCTGAAAAACTGTTTTTT. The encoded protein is CASSQRAAEKLFF.

The CDR3 spells CASSSFRDTQYF. The CDR3 coding sequence is TGTGCCAGCAGCTCCTTTAGGGATACGCAGTATTTT. This rearrangement joins TRBV7-9 to TRBJ2-3, with D uncertain. V dropped 4 bases and J dropped 6 bases, with 8 bases sitting between them. The CDR3 length is 12 residues. Germline CDR1 reads SEHNR; CDR2 reads FQNEAQ (reference sequence).

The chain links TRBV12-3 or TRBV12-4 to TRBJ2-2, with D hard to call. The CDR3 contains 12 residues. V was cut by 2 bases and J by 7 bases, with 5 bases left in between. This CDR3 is CASSLSVGELFF. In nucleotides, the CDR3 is TGTGCCAGCAGTTTATCAGTCGGGGAGCTGTTTTTT.

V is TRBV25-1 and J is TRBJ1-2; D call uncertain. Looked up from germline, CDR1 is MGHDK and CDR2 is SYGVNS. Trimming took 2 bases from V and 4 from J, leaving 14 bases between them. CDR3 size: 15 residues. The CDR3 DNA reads TGTGCCAGCAGTGAACTTGGAAGTTTCGGCTATGGCTACACCTTC. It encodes CASSELGSFGYGYTF.

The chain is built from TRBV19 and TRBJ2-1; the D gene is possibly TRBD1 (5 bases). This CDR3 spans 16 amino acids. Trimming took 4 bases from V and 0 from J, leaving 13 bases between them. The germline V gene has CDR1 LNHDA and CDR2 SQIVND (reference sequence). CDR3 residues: CASSNALRVSYNEQFF. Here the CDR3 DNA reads TGTGCCAGTAGTAACGCCCTCAGGGTCTCCTACAATGAGCAGTTCTTC.

In nucleotides, the CDR3 is TGTGCCAGCAGCTTGAAAGGAGCCAACTATGGCTACACCTTC. It codes for CASSLKGANYGYTF. The chain links TRBV5-6 to TRBJ1-2; the D is unclear. Trimming shortened V by 1 base and J by 2 bases, and 9 bases separated the two germline ends. Germline-derived CDR1 and CDR2 are SGHDT and YYEEEE. The CDR3 totals 14 residues.

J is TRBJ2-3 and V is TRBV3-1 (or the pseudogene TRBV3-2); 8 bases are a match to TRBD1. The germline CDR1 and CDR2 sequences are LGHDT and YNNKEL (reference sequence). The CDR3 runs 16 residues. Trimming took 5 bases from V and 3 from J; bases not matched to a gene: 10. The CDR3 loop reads CASSFRTGNPTDTQYF. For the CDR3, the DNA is TGTGCCAGCAGCTTCAGGACAGGGAACCCTACAGATACGCAGTATTTT.

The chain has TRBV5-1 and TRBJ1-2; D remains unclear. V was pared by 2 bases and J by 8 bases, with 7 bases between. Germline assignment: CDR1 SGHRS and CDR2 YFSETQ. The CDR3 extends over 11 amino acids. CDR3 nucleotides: TGCGCCAGCAGCTTCGGTTTGGGCTACACCTTC. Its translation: CASSFGLGYTF.